The 30 T cell receptor beta chains below come from one sample, sequenced in a study of chemoradiotherapy in HPV16-positive cancers. Only in-frame clones appear in the TCRdb table, and some are missing; sequencing was by immunoSEQ multiplex PCR. The data show approximately 23,000 clones, over 60% seen once. The sample was acquired from a patient who underwent chemoradiotherapy. Receptors originate from a human donor with HPV-associated anogenital cancer.

This rearrangement joins TRBV28 to TRBJ1-4; D possibly corresponds to TRBD1 (5 bases). V was clipped by 2 bases and J by 0 bases, with 7 bases between them. The V gene's germline CDR1 is MDHEN and CDR2 SYDVKM. The CDR3 spans 15 residues. The CDR3 DNA reads TGTGCCAGCAGTTTAGCGGGACCAACTAATGAAAAACTGTTTTTT. Amino acids: CASSLAGPTNEKLFF. Together with reference TRBV28 and TRBJ1-4, the CDR3 gives the full variable domain: DVKVTQSSRYLVKRTGEKVFLECVQDMDHENMFWYRQDPGLGLRLIYFSYDVKMKEKGDIPEGYSVSREKKERFSLILESASTNQTSMYLCASSLAGPTNEKLFFGSGTQLSVL.

The chain is built from TRBV7-9 and TRBJ2-7, with D possibly being TRBD1 (5 bases). This CDR3 contains 15 residues. V lost 5 bases to trimming and J lost 2 bases, with 16 bases between them. The V gene's germline CDR1 is SEHNR and CDR2 FQNEAQ (reference sequence). For the CDR3, the DNA is TGTGCCAGCAGCCACTTGCGGACACTACCCTACGAGCAGTACTTC. As protein: CASSHLRTLPYEQYF.

The rearrangement joins TRBV29-1 to TRBJ2-5; 12 nucleotides agree with TRBD1. The CDR3 covers 15 residues. V shed 3 bases, J shed 5 bases, and the junction held 7 bases outside the gene matches. CDR1 is SQVTM and CDR2 is ANQGSEA in the germline V gene. DNA for the CDR3: TGCAGCGTTGATTTGGGACAGGGGGCGAGGGAGACCCAGTACTTC. Protein sequence: CSVDLGQGARETQYF. Looking up the rest from reference TRBV29-1 and TRBJ2-5 gives the full variable domain: SAVISQKPSRDICQRGTSLTIQCQVDSQVTMMFWYRQQPGQSLTLIATANQGSEATYESGFVIDKFPISRPNLTFSTLTVSNMSPEDSSIYLCSVDLGQGARETQYFGPGTRLLVL.

The chain carries TRBV4-2 and TRBJ2-1; D not resolved. V lost 1 base and J 5 bases, leaving 3 bases between the germline ends. CDR3 length: 12 residues. CDR1 and CDR2 from the germline V gene are LGHNA and YNFKEQ. CDR3 residues: CASSQGDNEQFF. CDR3 in DNA: TGTGCCAGCAGCCAAGGGGACAATGAGCAGTTCTTC.

The chain employs TRBV28 and TRBJ2-7; TRBD1 is a possible D gene (6 bases). Trimming cost V 5 bases and J 9 bases, with 26 bases left between them. The CDR3 is 16 amino acids. The germline CDR1 and CDR2 sequences are MDHEN and SYDVKM. DNA of the CDR3: TGTGCCAGCAGTGCCTTACAGGGAATCGGAGTACGCGGGCAGTACTTC. Translating it yields CASSALQGIGVRGQYF.

DNA of the CDR3: TGTGCCAGTAGTCTTTTCCTTCTGGGCGCCGGGACTAGCGGGATGAGCTCCTACAATGAGCAGTTCTTC. Translated: CASSLFLLGAGTSGMSSYNEQFF. J is TRBJ2-1 and V is TRBV19; 13 nucleotides agree with TRBD2. V was clipped by 5 bases and J by 0 bases; unmatched bases: 22. The CDR3 is 23 residues long. CDR1 and CDR2 (germline): LNHDA, SQIVND (reference sequence).

The chain joins TRBV18 to TRBJ2-5; TRBD1 matches 12 bases. The J call may be in error: the DNA end matches TRBJ2-7 better. The CDR3 covers 16 residues. Looked up from germline, CDR1 is KGHSH and CDR2 is LQKENI. CDR3 loop: CASSLLPGQGASEQYF. As DNA, the CDR3 is TGTGCCAGCTCCCTCCTCCCGGGACAGGGGGCTTCCGAGCAGTACTTC.

This chain joins TRBV5-1 and TRBJ2-1; TRBD2 aligns across 12 bases. Germline values: CDR1 SGHRS, CDR2 YFSETQ. There are 16 residues in the CDR3. J was trimmed by 4 bases and V by 2 bases; bases with no gene match: 4. The CDR3 sequence is CASSFGTSGPYNEQFF. The DNA of the CDR3 is TGCGCCAGCAGCTTCGGGACTAGCGGGCCTTACAATGAGCAGTTCTTC.

This chain uses TRBV5-1 with TRBJ2-1; D gene unclear. Germline CDR1 SGHRS, CDR2 YFSETQ. Trimming pared 4 bases from V and 4 bases from J, leaving 6 bases between. This CDR3 is built from 12 residues. In nucleotides, the CDR3 is TGCGCCAGCAGCCCGCAGTACAATGAGCAGTTCTTC. Protein product: CASSPQYNEQFF.

This clone was counted only a few times. The CDR3 is CASSSQGALLSEQYF. The DNA for the CDR3 is TGTGCCAGCAGTTCACAGGGCGCCCTCCTTTCCGAGCAGTACTTC. The chain joins TRBV6-6 to TRBJ2-7, with D perhaps TRBD1 (6 bases). Trimming shortened V by 4 bases and J by 6 bases, and 19 bases separated the two germline ends. The CDR3 length is 15 residues. Germline CDR1 MNHNY, CDR2 SVGAGI (reference sequence).

This clone appeared a few times. This chain uses TRBV4-2 with TRBJ1-2; tentatively, D is TRBD1 (5 bases). The CDR3 loop spans 16 amino acids. Trimming shortened V by 1 base and J by 2 bases, and 14 bases separated the two germline ends. Germline V gene lookup returns CDR1 LGHNA and CDR2 YNFKEQ. The CDR3 is CASSQGAQGSNYGYTF. The CDR3 bases are TGTGCCAGCAGCCAAGGGGCCCAGGGCTCCAACTATGGCTACACCTTC.

This chain joins TRBV28 and TRBJ2-7; D is perhaps TRBD1 (6 bases). Germline V gene data show CDR1 as MDHEN and CDR2 as SYDVKM. There are 15 residues in the CDR3. Trimming took 5 bases from V and 0 from J, leaving 14 bases between them. DNA for the CDR3: TGTGCCAGCAGTGACTTGACAGGTATCTCCTACGAGCAGTACTTC. Amino acid sequence: CASSDLTGISYEQYF.

The chain couples TRBV19 to TRBJ1-5; 7 bases agree with TRBD1. Germline V gene data show CDR1 as LNHDA and CDR2 as SQIVND (reference sequence). The CDR3 contains 16 residues. V was clipped by 0 bases and J by 6 bases; unmatched bases: 8. The CDR3 coding sequence is TGTGCCAGTAGTATAGATCCAGGGGGGCAGCGTCAGCCCCAGCATTTT. Amino acids: CASSIDPGGQRQPQHF. Combining the CDR3 with reference TRBV19 and TRBJ1-5 gives the whole variable domain DGGITQSPKYLFRKEGQNVTLSCEQNLNHDAMYWYRQDPGQGLRLIYYSQIVNDFQKGDIAEGYSVSREKKESFPLTVTSAQKNPTAFYLCASSIDPGGQRQPQHFGDGTRLSIL.

V usage is TRBV5-1 and J usage is TRBJ2-7, with D perhaps matching TRBD2 (6 bases). V was cut by 2 bases and J by 1 base, with 16 bases left in between. This CDR3 has 16 amino acids. The V gene's germline CDR1 is SGHRS and CDR2 YFSETQ. CDR3 sequence: CASSFRRDGGSYEQYF. Here the CDR3 DNA reads TGCGCCAGCAGCTTTCGCCGGGACGGAGGGTCCTACGAGCAGTACTTC.

The CDR3 protein is CATQPGLAGSGRELFF. In DNA form, the CDR3 reads TGTGCCACCCAACCGGGACTAGCGGGGTCAGGCAGGGAGCTGTTTTTT. The rearrangement uses TRBV5-8 and TRBJ2-2; 13 nucleotides agree with TRBD2. This CDR3 is built from 16 residues. V lost 9 bases to trimming and J lost 9 bases; unmatched junction nucleotides: 14. The germline V gene has CDR1 SGHTS and CDR2 YDEGEE.

The chain joins TRBV28 to TRBJ1-5, with D perhaps matching TRBD1 (5 bases). The germline V gene encodes CDR1 MDHEN and CDR2 SYDVKM. V lost 6 bases, J lost 5 bases, and 20 bases lay in between. The CDR3 consists of 16 residues. CDR3 nucleotide sequence: TGTGCCAGCAGCACCCCCTGGGCAGGGACGTATCAGCCCCAGCATTTT. Amino acids: CASSTPWAGTYQPQHF.

This chain joins TRBV6-5 and TRBJ2-7; D is undetermined. The CDR3 has 11 amino acids. Trimming pared 1 base from V and 3 bases from J, leaving 1 base between. Germline CDR1 is MNHEY and CDR2 is SVGAGI. CDR3 nucleotide sequence: TGTGCCAGCAGTTACTACTACGAGCAGTACTTC. Translating gives CASSYYYEQYF.

This chain connects TRBV9 to TRBJ2-7; 10 bases are a match to TRBD1. The CDR3 runs 15 residues. CDR1 and CDR2 (germline): SGDLS, YYNGEE. Trimming at V came to 0 bases and at J to 0 bases, leaving 0 bases not matched to a gene. The CDR3 loop is CASSVGTGGSYEQYF. The DNA of the CDR3 is TGTGCCAGCAGCGTAGGGACAGGGGGCTCCTACGAGCAGTACTTC. Together with reference TRBV9 and TRBJ2-7, the CDR3 gives the full variable domain: DSGVTQTPKHLITATGQRVTLRCSPRSGDLSVYWYQQSLDQGLQFLIQYYNGEERAKGNILERFSAQQFPDLHSELNLSSLELGDSALYFCASSVGTGGSYEQYFGPGTRLTVT.

The table lists this clone with a count of one. The V gene is TRBV21-1, the J gene TRBJ1-2. TRBV21-1 corresponds to a pseudogene. The CDR3 is 9 residues long. The CDR3 sequence is CATGIGYTF. The CDR3 bases are TGTGCCACTGGAATTGGCTACACCTTC.

This clone appeared once. The chain links TRBV28 to TRBJ1-2; possible D gene TRBD1, 6 bases. Per the germline V gene, CDR1 is MDHEN and CDR2 is SYDVKM. The V end was cut by 6 bases, the J end by 4 bases, with 15 bases between. This CDR3 is built from 14 residues. The CDR3 bases are TGTGCCAGCAGCCTATGGCAGGGGACCTATGGCTACACCTTC. It translates to CASSLWQGTYGYTF.

The chain carries TRBV5-8 and TRBJ2-3; tentative D call: TRBD2 (5 bases). CDR1 and CDR2 from the germline V gene are SGHTS and YDEGEE. V was cut by 0 bases and J by 0 bases, with 11 bases left in between. The CDR3 is 16 residues long. The CDR3 bases are TGTGCCAGCAGCTTGGGCAGCCGGACTAGCACAGATACGCAGTATTTT. It is translated as CASSLGSRTSTDTQYF.

V is TRBV15 and J is TRBJ2-3, with D perhaps TRBD1 (6 bases). V was shortened by 4 bases and J by 1 base, with 15 bases between the two germline ends. Germline values: CDR1 LNHNV, CDR2 YYDKDF (reference sequence). The CDR3 runs to 16 residues. CDR3 nucleotides: TGTGCCACCAGCATAACTCAGGGGTTTCGCACAGATACGCAGTATTTT. Protein sequence: CATSITQGFRTDTQYF.

The chain uses TRBV6-5 and TRBJ2-1; 12 nucleotides align to TRBD2. CDR1 and CDR2 (germline): MNHEY, SVGAGI. The CDR3 has 15 residues. Trimming cost V 6 bases and J 6 bases; bases outside gene matches: 6. CDR3: CASRPTGLAGNEQFF. Written as DNA, the CDR3 is TGTGCCAGCAGACCGACGGGACTAGCGGGCAATGAGCAGTTCTTC.

This rearrangement joins TRBV5-1 to TRBJ2-2; D is uncertain. The CDR3 runs 12 residues. Per the germline V gene, CDR1 is SGHRS and CDR2 is YFSETQ. V lost 0 bases to trimming and J lost 7 bases, with 4 bases between them. The CDR3 loop is CASSLELGELFF. The CDR3, as DNA: TGCGCCAGCAGCTTGGAGCTCGGGGAGCTGTTTTTT.

The genes are TRBV4-1 and TRBJ2-7, with 7 bases fitting TRBD2. CDR1 MGHRA and CDR2 YSYEKL come from the germline V gene. The CDR3 runs to 14 residues. Unmatched junction bases numbered 8, after V lost 0 bases and J lost 9 bases. CDR3 residues: CASSQEFVPGGQYF. The DNA of the CDR3 is TGCGCCAGCAGCCAAGAGTTTGTTCCGGGGGGGCAGTACTTC.

V and J are TRBV2 and TRBJ2-3, with D possibly being TRBD1 (5 bases). The CDR3 has 14 residues. Trimming left V 10 bases short and J 0 bases short, with 14 bases between. Germline V gene sequence: CDR1 SNHLY, CDR2 FYNNEI. The CDR3 DNA follows: TGTGCCACTGCGACAGCCTCTAGCACAGATACGCAGTATTTT. It translates to CATATASSTDTQYF.

This clone was recorded once. V and J are TRBV5-1 and TRBJ2-5; 7 bases are a match to TRBD1. This CDR3 spans 15 amino acids. Germline CDR1 SGHRS, CDR2 YFSETQ. J was trimmed by 3 bases and V by 1 base; bases with no gene match: 6. The CDR3 sequence is CASSLFGQAKETQYF. CDR3 in DNA: TGCGCCAGCAGCTTGTTTGGACAGGCTAAAGAGACCCAGTACTTC.

Here the CDR3 reads CASSHVPSYGYTF. CDR3 DNA sequence: TGTGCCAGCAGCCACGTGCCCTCCTATGGCTACACCTTC. The rearrangement joins TRBV14 to TRBJ1-2; D call uncertain. Per the germline V gene, CDR1 is SGHDN and CDR2 is FVKESK. The CDR3 sequence is 13 residues long. Trimming pared 3 bases from V and 4 bases from J, leaving 9 bases between.

This clone was seen a few times. V gene TRBV7-9 combines with J gene TRBJ1-5; 8 bases match TRBD1. The CDR3 runs to 17 residues. Germline V gives CDR1 SEHNR, CDR2 FQNEAQ (reference sequence). V trimming: 4 bases; J trimming: 1 base; junction bases outside the gene matches: 9. Here the CDR3 reads CASSSGQGVSSNQPQHF. DNA for the CDR3: TGTGCCAGCAGCTCCGGACAGGGAGTGTCAAGCAATCAGCCCCAGCATTTT.

The rearrangement joins TRBV9 to TRBJ2-1, with TRBD2 identical over 8 bases. The V segment lost 0 bases and the J segment 2 bases; nucleotides outside the gene matches: 1. The CDR3 consists of 15 residues. Germline-derived CDR1 and CDR2 are SGDLS and YYNGEE. CDR3 bases: TGTGCCAGCAGCGTAGACGGGAGGGCCTACAATGAGCAGTTCTTC. This encodes CASSVDGRAYNEQFF.